One sample yielded the 13 T cell receptor beta chains listed below, sequenced in a study of CD8+ T cells in alopecia areata (dated by TCRdb to between 2017 and 2018). Cells from pooled mouse cutaneous lymph nodes were stained for CD4, CD8alpha, NKG2D, NKG2ACE and other markers and then sorted on a BD Influx. Libraries were constructed by the immunoSEQ multiplex PCR assay. RNA was extracted from all samples and reverse transcribed into cDNA as template for TCR sequencing. TCRdb limited this immuneACCESS table to in-frame rearrangements with V and J called. A share of clones is missing; checked studies link under half to unresolved V genes, and the rest is unexplained. This sample has 270,000 or so clones in the table, none counted a single time. Around 1.2% of the sample belongs to the ten largest clones. Sequencing was carried out using CD4+ T cells sorted from a lymph node. The receptors stem from a C3H/HeJ mouse with alopecia areata. This strain is characterized by the MHC haplotype H2-k.

This clone was observed a few times. The gene symbols are mouse symbols. Coverage ceases 4 residues before the CDR3 finishes, and the germline J gene fills in the end. V usage is TRBV1 and J usage is TRBJ1-1; TRBD1 matches at 9 bases. The CDR3 contains 14 residues. The V gene end was trimmed by 4 bases and the J gene end by 4 bases; junction bases not matched to a gene: 4. Germline CDR1 and CDR2: NSQYPW and LRSPGD (reference sequence). CDR3 DNA, as far as it was read: TGCACCTGCAGTGACAGGGGGCAGGGCACA. It codes for CTCSDRGQGT. The full CDR3 protein is CTCSDRGQGTEVFF.

To note about this clone: Gene names are mouse gene names. The read gets to within 4 residues of the CDR3 end, and the germline J gene fills in the rest. The chain has TRBV19 and TRBJ2-3, with a possible D match to TRBD1 (6 bases). The CDR3 has 14 residues. Looked up from germline, CDR1 is FNHDT and CDR2 is SITEND (reference sequence). V was clipped by 6 bases and J by 0 bases, with 11 bases between them. The CDR3: CASKPGQSAETLYF. Incomplete CDR3 DNA: TGTGCCAGCAAGCCGGGACAAAGTGCAGAA.

In regard to this clone: Gene names refer to mouse genes. The DNA ends 4 residues before the CDR3 does, and the rest of the CDR3 is filled in from the germline J gene. This same CDR3 is encoded by further DNA sequences in the sample. V and J are TRBV5 and TRBJ2-5, with 10 bases identical to TRBD2. The CDR3 is 15 amino acids. The germline CDR1 and CDR2 sequences are LGHNA and YNLKQL (reference sequence). J gave up 2 bases and V 1 base, and 0 bases lay outside the gene matches. CDR3 DNA, as far as it was read: TGTGCCAGCAGCCAAGGACTGGGGGGCCAAGAC. Translating it yields CASSQGLGGQD. The CDR3, in full, reads CASSQGLGGQDTQYF.

This clone was detected many times. Gene names are the mouse ones. The CDR3 is cut off 4 residues early in the read; its end comes from the germline J gene. The chain joins TRBV5 to TRBJ2-2; 8 positions match TRBD1. Losses at the gene ends were 8 bases for V and 6 bases for J; bases not matched to a gene: 2. Germline V lookup: CDR1 LGHNA, CDR2 YNLKQL (reference sequence). There are 12 residues in the CDR3. Partial CDR3 DNA: TGTGCCAGCCGACAGGGGTCCGGG. Protein product: CASRQGSG. The entire CDR3 protein is CASRQGSGQLYF.

This clone appeared many times. The gene names given are mouse names. The sequence runs out 4 residues before the end of the CDR3; the remainder is reconstructed from the germline J gene. Different DNA sequences within this sample yield the same CDR3. The V gene is TRBV12-1, the J gene TRBJ1-2; D is possibly TRBD1 (6 bases). Trimming took off 0 bases at V and 0 bases at J, with 7 bases between the two ends. The CDR3 has 14 residues. Germline CDR1 is SGHSN and CDR2 is HYEKVE. The CDR3 sequence: CASSLTGPNSDYTF. The CDR3 DNA, read in part, is TGTGCCAGCTCTCTCACAGGGCCAAACTCC.

In this sample, this clone turned up a few times. Gene names are the mouse ones. Read data end 4 residues before the CDR3 end; the end is taken from the germline J gene. The same CDR3 is also encoded by other DNA sequences in this sample. This chain links TRBV1 with TRBJ2-1; the D gene is possibly TRBD2 (7 bases). This CDR3 is built from 15 residues. Deletions cut 0 bases from V and 6 bases from J, with 12 bases between. The germline V gene encodes CDR1 NSQYPW and CDR2 LRSPGD (reference sequence). CDR3 sequence reads: CTCSADLRGGAEQFF. The part of the CDR3 DNA that was read is TGCACCTGCAGTGCAGATCTGAGGGGGGGTGCT.

The table lists this clone with a few counts. Germline and genes here are mouse. The missing CDR3 end, 4 residues past where the read stops, is filled in from the germline J gene. V gene TRBV13-3 combines with J gene TRBJ1-2; D might be TRBD1 (6 bases). Germline lookup yields CDR1 NNHDY and CDR2 SYVADS. Trimming left V 6 bases short and J 0 bases short, with 18 bases between. The CDR3 totals 16 residues. CDR3 bases read: TGTGCCAGCAAGGAGGGGGGCGCGGCCACAAACTCC. As protein: CASKEGGAATNS. The CDR3 in full is CASKEGGAATNSDYTF.

In this sample, this clone turned up a few times. A much larger clone sits a single nucleotide away, making a read error possible. Here the gene names and germline are mouse. The read halts 4 residues ahead of the CDR3 end, with the missing end drawn from the germline J gene. Other DNA sequences in this sample translate to the same CDR3. The rearrangement joins TRBV19 to TRBJ2-1; 8 positions match TRBD1. From germline, CDR1 is FNHDT and CDR2 SITEND (reference sequence). The CDR3 runs 13 residues. V dropped 5 bases and J dropped 4; count of bases not matched to a gene: 2. CDR3 loop: CASSRDRYAEQFF. CDR3 bases read: TGTGCCAGCAGCCGGGACAGGTATGCT.

On this clone: The genes and germline here are from mouse. The CDR3 end falls 3 residues outside the read, so it is completed with the germline J gene. The V and J genes are TRBV31 and TRBJ1-6, with no clear D. TRBJ1-6 is treated as an ORF (open reading frame) with a function not yet certain. The CDR3 spans 13 residues. CDR1 is GKSSPN and CDR2 is SITVG in the germline V gene. Between the trimmed V and J ends, which lost 1 base and 2 bases, there was a span of 3 bases. The CDR3 loop is CAWSPAYNSPLYF. The DNA read from the CDR3 is TGTGCCTGGAGTCCAGCCTATAATTCGCCC.

This clone was detected a few times. Gene labels here are mouse ones. The missing CDR3 end, 4 residues past where the read stops, is filled in from the germline J gene. This sequence joins TRBV5 and TRBJ1-2; a weak D match, TRBD1 (5 bases). This CDR3 contains 13 residues. CDR1 LGHNA and CDR2 YNLKQL come from the germline V gene (reference sequence). V gave up 4 bases and J gave up 3 bases, with 9 bases separating them. The covered CDR3 bases are TGTGCCAGCAGCCTCAGGGAGTACTCC. It translates to CASSLREYS. The full CDR3 protein reads CASSLREYSDYTF.

This clone has a handful of counts. Gene names and germline match the mouse. The sequenced fragment ends 4 residues before the CDR3 boundary, so the rest is inferred from the germline J gene. The same CDR3 also results from other DNA sequences found in this sample. This chain uses TRBV1 with TRBJ1-2; 8 nucleotides align to TRBD1. The germline gives CDR1 NSQYPW, CDR2 LRSPGD (reference sequence). The CDR3 is 15 residues long. The J segment lost 0 bases and the V segment lost 1 base, leaving 1 base of the junction unmatched. The CDR3 is CTCSAGGQANSDYTF. The sequenced CDR3 bases are TGCACCTGCAGTGCAGGGGGACAGGCAAACTCC. The full variable domain, its missing parts supplied by reference TRBV1 and TRBJ1-2, is VTLLEQNPRWRLVPRGQAVNLRCILKNSQYPWMSWYQQDLQKQLQWLFTLRSPGDKEVKSLPGADYLATRVTDTELRLQVANMSQGRTLYCTCSAGGQANSDYTFGSGTRLLVI.

On this clone itself: The gene names given are mouse names. The read finishes 4 residues shy of the CDR3 end, and the germline J gene is used to complete it. Other DNA sequences in this specimen translate into the identical CDR3. V usage is TRBV13-3 and J usage is TRBJ1-1; TRBD1 matches at 7 bases. Trimming removed 2 bases from V and 3 bases from J; junction bases left unmatched: 4. The CDR3 is 14 amino acids. Germline V CDR1 and CDR2: NNHDY, SYVADS. Partial CDR3 DNA: TGTGCCAGCAGTGAACAGGGGAGGGACACA. Residues: CASSEQGRDT. In full, the CDR3 is CASSEQGRDTEVFF.

As concerns this clone: Gene and germline names: mouse. The sequenced fragment ends 4 residues before the CDR3 boundary, so the rest is inferred from the germline J gene. This rearrangement joins TRBV19 to TRBJ2-3; possibly TRBD1 for D (5 bases). Germline CDR1 is FNHDT and CDR2 is SITEND (reference sequence). The CDR3 is 15 residues long. Trimming shortened V by 2 bases and J by 0 bases, and 10 bases separated the two germline ends. The CDR3 DNA, read in part, is TGTGCCAGCAGTATTGGCAGGGCTAGTGCAGAA. Amino acids: CASSIGRASAE. The entire CDR3 protein reads CASSIGRASAETLYF.